This paragraph reports one T cell receptor (beta chain). The antigen remains undetermined. This sample stems from a study of CD4 T cells in relation to SARS-CoV-2 and coronaviruses. Looking at the study overall: PBMCs were cultured with antigen for roughly 11 days before TCR beta sequencing.

The table came from immunoSEQ multiplex PCR; TCRdb's copy has only in-frame clones and leaves some out. This sample yields around 11,000 clones, of which 74% are seen a single time; approximately 19% belongs to the top ten. Before the COVID-19 pandemic, during about 2010-2019, CD4+ T cells were taken from unexposed donors. Isolation of CD4+ T cells took place after about 9 days in culture. Testing used SARS-CoV-2 S/N and four cold-coronavirus spikes on unexposed-donor CD4+ T cells, cells permitting. The specimen sequenced was CD4+ T cells from PBMCs, cultured in vitro. The receptor comes from a human donor in good health.

CDR3 amino acids: CASSVGGQGRDTQYF. The CDR3 DNA is TGTGCCAGCAGCGTAGGGGGACAGGGGAGAGATACGCAGTATTTT. This chain connects TRBV9 to TRBJ2-3, with 10 positions matching TRBD1. The length of the CDR3 is 15 residues. Germline CDR1 reads SGDLS; CDR2 reads YYNGEE. V shed 0 bases, J shed 5 bases, and the junction held 3 bases outside the gene matches.